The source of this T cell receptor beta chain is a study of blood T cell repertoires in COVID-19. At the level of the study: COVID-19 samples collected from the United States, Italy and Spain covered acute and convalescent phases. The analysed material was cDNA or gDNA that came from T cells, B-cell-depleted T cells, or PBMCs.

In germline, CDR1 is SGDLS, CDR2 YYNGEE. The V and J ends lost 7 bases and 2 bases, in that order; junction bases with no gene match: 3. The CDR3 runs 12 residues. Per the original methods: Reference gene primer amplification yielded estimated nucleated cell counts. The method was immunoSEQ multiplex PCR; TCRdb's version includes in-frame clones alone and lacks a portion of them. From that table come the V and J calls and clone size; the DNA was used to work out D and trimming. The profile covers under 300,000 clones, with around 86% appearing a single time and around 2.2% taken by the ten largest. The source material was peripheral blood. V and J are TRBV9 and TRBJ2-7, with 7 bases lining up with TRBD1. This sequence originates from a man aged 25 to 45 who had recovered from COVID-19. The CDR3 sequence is CASGQDPYEQYF. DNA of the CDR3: TGTGCCAGCGGACAGGACCCCTACGAGCAGTACTTC. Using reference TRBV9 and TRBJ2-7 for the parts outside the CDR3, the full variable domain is DSGVTQTPKHLITATGQRVTLRCSPRSGDLSVYWYQQSLDQGLQFLIQYYNGEERAKGNILERFSAQQFPDLHSELNLSSLELGDSALYFCASGQDPYEQYFGPGTRLTVT.